A selection of T cell receptor beta chains follows, all from one sample in a study of T cell responses to AZD1222 COVID-19 vaccine. Measured with immunoSEQ multiplex PCR; TCRdb has only the in-frame clones, and not every one. The repertoire consists of about 42,000 clones, with 88% occurring once and the leading ten covering just under 25%. The sample here was peripheral blood, taken 28 days after the second AZD1222 dose. These receptors originate from an adult who received the AZD1222 COVID-19 vaccine. Each CDR3 is given with its conserved first and last residue. A D gene is named only where the DNA matches it firmly. The listing skips clone size in some rows; elsewhere it reads once, few, many or a size class.

V gene	D gene	clone size	J gene	CDR3 DNA	CDR3 protein
TRBV27	NA	NA	TRBJ1-4	TGTGCCAGCAGAGGCTGGGGAGAGGAAGAAAAACTGTTTTTT	CASRGWGEEEKLFF
TRBV4-1	NA	once	TRBJ1-1	TGCGCCAGCACCCCGGACAGCGCCTCTGAAGCTTTCTTT	CASTPDSASEAFF
TRBV13	NA	once	TRBJ1-1	TGTGCCAGCAGCTCACCCCTAGGGGGACTGAACACTGAAGCTTTCTTT	CASSSPLGGLNTEAFF
TRBV6-5	TRBD1	NA	TRBJ2-7	TGTGCCAGCAGTTACTCGACAGGGGTTTACGAGCAGTACTTC	CASSYSTGVYEQYF
TRBV27	TRBD1	once	TRBJ2-6	TGTGCCAGCAGTTCACCGGGACAGGGGGCCGGAAGGGCCAACGTCCTGACTTTC	CASSSPGQGAGRANVLTF
TRBV12-3/TRBV12-4	NA	NA	TRBJ1-1	TGTGCCAGCAGATCAGGGGTTGCCACTGAAGCTTTCTTT	CASRSGVATEAFF
TRBV7-3	NA	NA	TRBJ1-5	TGTGCCAGCAGCTTGGAAGGGGATCAGCCCCAGCATTTT	CASSLEGDQPQHF
TRBV7-9	NA	few	TRBJ1-4	TGTGCCAGCAGCTTGGATGCGGGGCAGAATGAAAAACTGTTTTTT	CASSLDAGQNEKLFF
TRBV29-1	NA	NA	TRBJ2-7	TGCAGCGTAGAAATTGTGACAGCTACGTCCTACGAGCAGTACTTC	CSVEIVTATSYEQYF
TRBV7-8	NA	NA	TRBJ1-5	TGTGCCAGCAGCTTAGAAGGTGGCAGCAGCAATCAGCCCCAGCATTTT	CASSLEGGSSNQPQHF
TRBV9	NA	NA	TRBJ2-3	TGTGCCAGCAGCGTAGCTAGCAGTAGCACAGATACGCAGTATTTT	CASSVASSSTDTQYF
TRBV15	NA	once	TRBJ2-7	TGTGCCACCAGCCCCCCGGCCAGGGGCTACGAGCAGTACTTC	CATSPPARGYEQYF
TRBV5-1	NA	NA	TRBJ2-1	TGCGCCAGCAGCTTGGCCAGCGACAATGAGCAGTTCTTC	CASSLASDNEQFF
TRBV5-1	TRBD1	once	TRBJ2-3	TGCGCCAGCTCCGGACAGGGGCCCTCAGAAGTCCCAGATACGCAGTATTTT	CASSGQGPSEVPDTQYF
TRBV3-1/TRBV3-2	TRBD1	NA	TRBJ1-2	TGTGCCAGCAGCCAAGACCCCGGGACAGTTTTTTCATATGGCTACACCTTC	CASSQDPGTVFSYGYTF
TRBV5-1	TRBD1	NA	TRBJ2-1	TGCGCCAGCAGCACCGGACAGGGTGTAGGACATGAGCAGTTCTTC	CASSTGQGVGHEQFF
TRBV11-2	TRBD1	NA	TRBJ2-7	TGTGCCAGCAGCCCAATAGCTAGGGCAGGGGGATCCTACGAGCAGTACTTC	CASSPIARAGGSYEQYF
TRBV19	TRBD2	NA	TRBJ2-1	TGTGCCAGTAGTAAAACTAGCGGGGCCTACAATGAGCAGTTCTTC	CASSKTSGAYNEQFF
TRBV7-9	TRBD1	NA	TRBJ2-7	TGTGCCAGCAGCTTAAACGGGGACAGAGCCTACGAGCAGTACTTC	CASSLNGDRAYEQYF
TRBV7-8	NA	NA	TRBJ2-5	TGTGCCAGCAGCTTAAGGCGGCAAGAGACCCAGTACTTC	CASSLRRQETQYF
TRBV5-1	TRBD1	NA	TRBJ2-5	TGCGCCAGCAGCTTCGGACAGGGAGCCGACCAAGGGACCCAGTACTTC	CASSFGQGADQGTQYF
TRBV27	NA	NA	TRBJ1-1	TGTGCCAGCAGTTTTGGAACAGGGTGGGGGAACACTGAAGCTTTCTTT	CASSFGTGWGNTEAFF
TRBV5-6	NA	NA	TRBJ2-2	TGTGCCAGCAGCTCCTGGCTCCCGAACACCGGGGAGCTGTTTTTT	CASSSWLPNTGELFF
TRBV4-1	NA	NA	TRBJ2-5	TGCGCCAGCAGCCAAGATCCGGGACTCCACGACGGAGAGACCCAGTACTTC	CASSQDPGLHDGETQYF
TRBV2	NA	NA	TRBJ1-6	TGTGCCAGCGGGGGCGAGTCACCCCTCCACTTT	CASGGESPLHF
TRBV7-2	TRBD1	NA	TRBJ1-6	TGTGCCAGCAGCATCCGACAGGGGGATAATTCACCCCTCCACTTT	CASSIRQGDNSPLHF